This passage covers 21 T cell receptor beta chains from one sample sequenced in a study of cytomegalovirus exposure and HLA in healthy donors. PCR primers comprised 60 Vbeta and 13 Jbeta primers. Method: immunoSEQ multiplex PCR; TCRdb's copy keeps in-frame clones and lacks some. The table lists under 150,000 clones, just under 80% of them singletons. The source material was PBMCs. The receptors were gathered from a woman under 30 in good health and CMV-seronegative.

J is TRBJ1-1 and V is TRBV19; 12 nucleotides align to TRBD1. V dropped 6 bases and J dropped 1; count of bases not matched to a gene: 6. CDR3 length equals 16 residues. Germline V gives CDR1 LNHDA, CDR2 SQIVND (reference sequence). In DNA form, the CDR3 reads TGTGCCAGTAGGATGGGGACAGGGGGCCAGAACACTGAAGCTTTCTTT. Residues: CASRMGTGGQNTEAFF.

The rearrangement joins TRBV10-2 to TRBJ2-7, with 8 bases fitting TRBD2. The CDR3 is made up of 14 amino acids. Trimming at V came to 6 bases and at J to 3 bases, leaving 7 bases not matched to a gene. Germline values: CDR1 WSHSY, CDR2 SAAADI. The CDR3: CASSQPSGSYEQYF. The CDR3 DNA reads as TGCGCCAGCAGCCAACCCAGCGGGAGCTACGAGCAGTACTTC.

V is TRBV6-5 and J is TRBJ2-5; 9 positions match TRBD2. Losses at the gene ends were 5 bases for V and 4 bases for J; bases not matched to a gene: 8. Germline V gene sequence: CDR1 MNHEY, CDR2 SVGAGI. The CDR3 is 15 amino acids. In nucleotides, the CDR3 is TGTGCCAGCAGTCCCGGCGGGAGGGCCAGAGAGACCCAGTACTTC. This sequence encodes CASSPGGRARETQYF.

CDR3 coding DNA: TGTGCCAGCTCCGTCCGAGGGCCCACAGATACGCAGTATTTT. This translates into CASSVRGPTDTQYF. This rearrangement joins TRBV6-5 to TRBJ2-3, with a weak D call TRBD2 (5 bases). Germline-derived CDR1 and CDR2 are MNHEY and SVGAGI. The CDR3 totals 14 residues. V was cut by 8 bases and J by 2 bases, with 14 bases left in between.

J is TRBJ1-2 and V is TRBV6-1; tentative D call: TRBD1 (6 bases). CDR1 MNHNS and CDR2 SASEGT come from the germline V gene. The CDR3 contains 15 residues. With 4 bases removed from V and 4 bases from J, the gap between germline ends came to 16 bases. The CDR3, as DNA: TGTGCCAGCAGTGGAGGAAGGACAGCCCCCTATGGCTACACCTTC. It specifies CASSGGRTAPYGYTF.

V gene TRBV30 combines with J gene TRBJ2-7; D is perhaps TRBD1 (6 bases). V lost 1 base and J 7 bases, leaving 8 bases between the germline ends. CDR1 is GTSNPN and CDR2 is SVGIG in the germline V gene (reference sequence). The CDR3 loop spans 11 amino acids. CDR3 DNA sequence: TGTGCCTGGAGTGGGGACACTGAGCAGTACTTC. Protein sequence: CAWSGDTEQYF.

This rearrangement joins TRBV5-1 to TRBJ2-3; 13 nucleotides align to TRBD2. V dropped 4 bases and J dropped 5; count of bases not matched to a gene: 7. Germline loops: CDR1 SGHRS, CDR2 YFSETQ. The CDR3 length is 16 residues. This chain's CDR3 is CASSAGLAGEGDTQYF. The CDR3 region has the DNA TGCGCCAGCAGCGCCGGACTAGCGGGAGAGGGAGATACGCAGTATTTT.

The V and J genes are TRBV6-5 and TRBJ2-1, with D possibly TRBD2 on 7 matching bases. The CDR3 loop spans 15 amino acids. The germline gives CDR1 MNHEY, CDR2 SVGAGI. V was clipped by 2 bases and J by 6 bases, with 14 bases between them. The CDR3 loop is CASSYDGEGVNEQFF. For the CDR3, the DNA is TGTGCCAGCAGTTACGACGGGGAGGGGGTCAATGAGCAGTTCTTC.

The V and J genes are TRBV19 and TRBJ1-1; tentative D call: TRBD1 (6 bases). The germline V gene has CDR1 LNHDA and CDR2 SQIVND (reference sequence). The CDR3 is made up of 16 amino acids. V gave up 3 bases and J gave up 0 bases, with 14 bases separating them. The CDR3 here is CASSMKTGFMNTEAFF. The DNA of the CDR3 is TGTGCCAGTAGTATGAAAACAGGGTTTATGAACACTGAAGCTTTCTTT.

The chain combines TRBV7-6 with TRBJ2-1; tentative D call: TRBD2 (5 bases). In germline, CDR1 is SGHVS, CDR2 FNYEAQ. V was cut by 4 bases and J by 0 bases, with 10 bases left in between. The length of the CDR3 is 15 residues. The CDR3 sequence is CASSSPRDSYNEQFF. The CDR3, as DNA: TGTGCCAGCAGCTCTCCGAGGGACTCCTACAATGAGCAGTTCTTC.

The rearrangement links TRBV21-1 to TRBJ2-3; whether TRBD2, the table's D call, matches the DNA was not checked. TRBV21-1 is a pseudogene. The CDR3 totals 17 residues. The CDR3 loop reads CASSNGGGVNLSDTQYF. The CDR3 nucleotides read TGTGCCAGCAGCAACGGTGGAGGGGTAAACCTCTCAGATACGCAGTATTTT.

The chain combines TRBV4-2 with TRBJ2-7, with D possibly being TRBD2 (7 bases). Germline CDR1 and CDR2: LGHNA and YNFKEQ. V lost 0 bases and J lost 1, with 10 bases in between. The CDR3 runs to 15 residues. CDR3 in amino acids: CASSQEQGGSYEQYF. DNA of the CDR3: TGTGCCAGCAGCCAAGAACAGGGAGGGTCCTACGAGCAGTACTTC.

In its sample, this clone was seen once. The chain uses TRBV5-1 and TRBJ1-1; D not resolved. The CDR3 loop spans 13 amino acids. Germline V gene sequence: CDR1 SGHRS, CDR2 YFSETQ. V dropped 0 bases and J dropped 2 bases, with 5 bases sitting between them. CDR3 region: CASSLDTNTEAFF. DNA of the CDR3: TGCGCCAGCAGCTTGGACACCAACACTGAAGCTTTCTTT.

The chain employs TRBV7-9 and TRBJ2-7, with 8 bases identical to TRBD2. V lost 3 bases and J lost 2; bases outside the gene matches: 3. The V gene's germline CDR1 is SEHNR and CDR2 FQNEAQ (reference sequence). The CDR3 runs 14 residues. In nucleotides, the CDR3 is TGTGCCAGCAGCTTCTCCGGGAGGGCCTACGAGCAGTACTTC. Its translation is CASSFSGRAYEQYF.

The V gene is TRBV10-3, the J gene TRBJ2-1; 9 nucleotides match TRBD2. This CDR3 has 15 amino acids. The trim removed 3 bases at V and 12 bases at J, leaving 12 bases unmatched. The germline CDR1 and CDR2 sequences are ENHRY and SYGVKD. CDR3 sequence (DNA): TGTGCCATCAGTGACCCGGGACTAGCTTCCAGCGGGCAGTTCTTC. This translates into CAISDPGLASSGQFF.

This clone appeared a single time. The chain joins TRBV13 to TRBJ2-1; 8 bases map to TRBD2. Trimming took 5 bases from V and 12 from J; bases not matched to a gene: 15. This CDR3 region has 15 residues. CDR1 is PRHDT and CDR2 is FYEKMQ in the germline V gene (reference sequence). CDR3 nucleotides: TGTGCCAGCAGCGGCGTGCGGGAGGAGACCCCCCCGCAGTTCTTC. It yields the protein CASSGVREETPPQFF.

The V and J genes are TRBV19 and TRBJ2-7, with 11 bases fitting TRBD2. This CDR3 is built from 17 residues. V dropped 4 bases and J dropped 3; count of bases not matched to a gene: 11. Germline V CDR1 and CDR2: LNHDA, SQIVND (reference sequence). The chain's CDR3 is CASSSKPGLAAYYEQYF. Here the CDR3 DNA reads TGTGCCAGTAGTAGCAAACCGGGACTAGCGGCATACTACGAGCAGTACTTC. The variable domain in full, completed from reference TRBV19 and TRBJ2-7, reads DGGITQSPKYLFRKEGQNVTLSCEQNLNHDAMYWYRQDPGQGLRLIYYSQIVNDFQKGDIAEGYSVSREKKESFPLTVTSAQKNPTAFYLCASSSKPGLAAYYEQYFGPGTRLTVT.

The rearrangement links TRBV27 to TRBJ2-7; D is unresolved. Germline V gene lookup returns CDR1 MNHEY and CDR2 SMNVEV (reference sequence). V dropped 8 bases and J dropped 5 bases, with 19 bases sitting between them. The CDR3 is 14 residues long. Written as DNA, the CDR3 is TGTGCCAGCCGTCGACTTGCTCAGTCTGACGAGCAGTACTTC. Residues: CASRRLAQSDEQYF.

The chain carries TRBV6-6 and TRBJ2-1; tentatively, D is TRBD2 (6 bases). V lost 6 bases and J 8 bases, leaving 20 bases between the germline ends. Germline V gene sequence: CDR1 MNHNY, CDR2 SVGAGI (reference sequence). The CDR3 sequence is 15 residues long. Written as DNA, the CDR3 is TGTGCCAGCAGCTCCGGGCGGGGACTTTTGGATGAGCAGTTCTTC. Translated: CASSSGRGLLDEQFF.

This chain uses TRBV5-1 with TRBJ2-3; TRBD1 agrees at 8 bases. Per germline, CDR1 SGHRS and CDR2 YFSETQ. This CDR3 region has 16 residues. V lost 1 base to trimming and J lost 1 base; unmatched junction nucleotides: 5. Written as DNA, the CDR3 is TGCGCCAGCAGCTTGTCCCCAGGGGGCGGCACAGATACGCAGTATTTT. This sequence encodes CASSLSPGGGTDTQYF.

The chain's CDR3 is CASSQMAYTEAFF. As DNA, the CDR3 is TGTGCCAGCTCACAGATGGCTTACACTGAAGCTTTCTTT. This chain joins TRBV18 and TRBJ1-1; D is unclear. Germline V CDR1 and CDR2: KGHSH, LQKENI. The CDR3 totals 13 residues. V lost 4 bases and J 3 bases, leaving 9 bases between the germline ends.